The sequence of this T cell receptor (beta chain) was determined in a study of chemoradiotherapy in HPV16-positive cancers. Concerning this clone: Its antigen is undetermined.

Study-level results: The functional HPV-specific definition rests on just a couple of HPV16-positive patients.

The CDR3 totals 14 residues. Germline-derived CDR1 and CDR2 are MRHNA and SNTAGT. Trimming stripped 4 bases from V and 4 bases from J, with 10 bases between. This table comes from immunoSEQ multiplex PCR, and its TCRdb copy is limited to in-frame clones, with some not included. The sample lists approximately 20,000 clones; around 85% were seen once. The sample here was blood, taken from a patient who underwent chemoradiotherapy. This clonotype was obtained from a human donor with HPV-associated anogenital cancer. The chain carries TRBV6-4 and TRBJ2-2; D is unclear. The CDR3 sequence: CASSGTTGTGELFF. The CDR3 bases are TGTGCCAGCAGTGGCACAACGGGCACCGGGGAGCTGTTTTTT.